This T cell receptor (beta chain) was retrieved from a study of sequential checkpoint blockade in melanoma. The ends were cut back, 10 bases at V and 5 bases at J, with 23 bases in the middle. The germline gives CDR1 LNHDA, CDR2 SQIVND (reference sequence). The CDR3 spans 15 residues. TCRdb's copy holds only in-frame clones and misses some; the assay was immunoSEQ multiplex PCR. The repertoire holds 9,500 to 15,000 clones, with about a quarter as singletons. The treatment here: randomized to nivolumab then ipilimumab (arm A) or the reverse (arm B). The clonotype was recovered from a human donor with melanoma. The material was tumor tissue (inferred from file names), obtained from a patient given nivolumab and ipilimumab in sequence. This chain connects TRBV19 to TRBJ1-1; D gene ambiguous. CDR3 sequence (DNA): TGTGCCACCACCCCTGCGAGGGTCCTGGGGACTGAAGCTTTCTTT. This gives the protein CATTPARVLGTEAFF. Variable domain in full (rest from reference TRBV19 and TRBJ1-1): DGGITQSPKYLFRKEGQNVTLSCEQNLNHDAMYWYRQDPGQGLRLIYYSQIVNDFQKGDIAEGYSVSREKKESFPLTVTSAQKNPTAFYLCATTPARVLGTEAFFGQGTRLTVV.